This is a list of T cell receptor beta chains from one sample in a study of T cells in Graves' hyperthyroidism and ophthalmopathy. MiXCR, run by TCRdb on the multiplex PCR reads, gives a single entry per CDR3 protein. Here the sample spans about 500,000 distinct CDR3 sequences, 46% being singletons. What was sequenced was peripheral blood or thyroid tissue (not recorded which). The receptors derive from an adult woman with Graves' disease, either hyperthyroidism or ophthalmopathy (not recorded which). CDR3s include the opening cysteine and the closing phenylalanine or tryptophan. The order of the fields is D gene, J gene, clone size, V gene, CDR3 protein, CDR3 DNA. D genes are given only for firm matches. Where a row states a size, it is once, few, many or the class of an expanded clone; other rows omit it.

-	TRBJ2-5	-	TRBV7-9	CASSSGPPGELGARETQYF	TGTGCCAGCAGCTCCGGTCCTCCCGGGGAGCTTGGGGCGCGAGAGACCCAGTACTTC
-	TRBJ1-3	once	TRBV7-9	CASSLAHNTIYF	TGTGCCAGCAGCTTAGCACATAACACCATATATTTT
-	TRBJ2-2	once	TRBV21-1	CASSQNTDLNTGELFF	TGTGCCAGCTCACAAAACACCGATCTGAACACCGGGGAGCTGTTTTTT
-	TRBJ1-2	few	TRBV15	CATSRDMSSWNYGYTF	TGTGCCACCAGCAGAGATATGAGCAGCTGGAACTATGGCTACACCTTC
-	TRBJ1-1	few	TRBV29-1	CSVESGRNTEAFF	TGCAGCGTTGAAAGCGGGCGAAACACTGAAGCTTTCTTT
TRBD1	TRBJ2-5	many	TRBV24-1	CATSDRDRPGETQYF	TGTGCCACCAGTGACCGGGACAGACCGGGGGAGACCCAGTACTTC
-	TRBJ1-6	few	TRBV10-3	CAIRDRHNSPLHF	TGTGCCATCAGAGACAGACATAATTCACCCCTCCACTTT
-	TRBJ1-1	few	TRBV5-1	CASSEGEAEAFF	TGCGCCAGCAGCGAAGGGGAGGCTGAAGCTTTCTTT
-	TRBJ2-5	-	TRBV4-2	CASSQNGRWETQYF	TGTGCCAGCAGCCAAAATGGCAGATGGGAGACCCAGTACTTC
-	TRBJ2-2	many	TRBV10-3	CAIRPAPRGELFF	TGTGCCATCAGACCCGCCCCTCGAGGGGAGCTGTTTTTT
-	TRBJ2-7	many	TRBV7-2	CASLVAHSYEQYF	TGTGCCAGCCTTGTAGCCCACAGCTACGAGCAGTACTTC
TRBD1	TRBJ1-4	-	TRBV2	CASSLQGQGEKLFF	TGTGCCAGCAGTCTGCAAGGACAGGGCGAAAAACTGTTTTTT
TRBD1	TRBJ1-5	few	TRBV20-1	CSARAEGARAQHF	TGCAGTGCTAGAGCGGAGGGGGCAAGGGCCCAGCATTTT
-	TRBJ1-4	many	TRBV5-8	CASSGFNEKLFF	TGTGCCAGCAGCGGATTCAATGAAAAACTGTTTTTT
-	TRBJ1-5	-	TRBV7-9	CASSSNGYQPQHF	TGTGCCAGCAGCTCAAACGGTTATCAGCCCCAGCATTTT
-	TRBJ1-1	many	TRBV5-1	CASSLETNTEAFF	TGCGCCAGCAGCTTGGAAACTAACACTGAAGCTTTCTTT
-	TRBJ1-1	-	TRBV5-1	CASSQVHSINTEAFF	TGCGCCAGCAGCCAAGTCCACAGTATAAACACTGAAGCTTTCTTT
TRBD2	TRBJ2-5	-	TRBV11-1	CASSPTSGSAGYQETQYF	TGTGCCAGCAGCCCGACTAGCGGGAGCGCAGGGTACCAAGAGACCCAGTACTTC
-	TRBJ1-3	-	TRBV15	CATSRDFDSSGNTIYF	TGTGCCACCAGCAGAGATTTTGACTCCTCTGGAAACACCATATATTTT
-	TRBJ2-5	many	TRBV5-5	CASSPGQIQETQYF	TGTGCCAGCAGCCCCGGGCAGATCCAAGAGACCCAGTACTTC
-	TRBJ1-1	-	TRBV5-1	CASSQPTGEAFF	TGCGCCAGCAGCCAACCGACAGGAGAAGCTTTCTTT
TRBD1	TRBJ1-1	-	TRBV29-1	CSVEEQGITEAFF	TGCAGCGTTGAAGAACAGGGGATTACTGAAGCTTTCTTT
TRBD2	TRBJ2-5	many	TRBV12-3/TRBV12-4	CASSAPGLAGEETQYF	TGTGCCAGCAGCGCCCCGGGACTAGCGGGAGAAGAGACCCAGTACTTC
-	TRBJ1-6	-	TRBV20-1	CSARKTISPLHF	TGCAGTGCTAGAAAGACCATTTCACCCCTCCACTTT
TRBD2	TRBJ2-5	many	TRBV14	CASSRASGMQTQYF	TGTGCCAGCAGCCGGGCTAGCGGGATGCAGACCCAGTACTTC
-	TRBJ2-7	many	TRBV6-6	CASSYSKGFYEQYF	TGTGCCAGCAGTTACTCAAAGGGCTTTTACGAGCAGTACTTC
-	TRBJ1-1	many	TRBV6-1	CASSDSENTEAFF	TGTGCCAGCAGTGATAGCGAGAACACTGAAGCTTTCTTT
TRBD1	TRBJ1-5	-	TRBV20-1	CSARDRPRGGDQPQHF	TGCAGTGCTAGAGACCGCCCTAGAGGGGGCGATCAGCCCCAGCATTTT
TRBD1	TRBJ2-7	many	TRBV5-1	CASSLAGQGSEQYF	TGCGCCAGCAGCTTGGCCGGACAGGGCAGCGAGCAGTACTTC
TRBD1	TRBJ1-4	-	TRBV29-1	CSVEGGQGMGKLFF	TGCAGCGTTGAAGGGGGACAGGGGATGGGAAAACTGTTTTTT
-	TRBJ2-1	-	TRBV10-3	CAISERDHEQFF	TGTGCCATCAGTGAACGGGACCATGAGCAGTTCTTC
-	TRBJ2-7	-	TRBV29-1	CSVASRGKADEQYF	TGCAGCGTCGCGAGCAGGGGAAAGGCTGACGAGCAGTACTTC
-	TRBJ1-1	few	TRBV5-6	CASSSGTTPNQRVF	TGTGCCAGCAGCTCCGGGACAACTCCTAATCAGCGGGTCTTT
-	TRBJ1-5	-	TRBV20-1	CSASKLGAPTNQPQHF	TGCAGTGCTAGTAAGTTAGGGGCGCCGACAAATCAGCCCCAGCATTTT
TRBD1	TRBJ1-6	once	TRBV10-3	CAISQTGANSPLHF	TGTGCCATCAGCCAGACAGGGGCTAATTCACCCCTCCACTTT